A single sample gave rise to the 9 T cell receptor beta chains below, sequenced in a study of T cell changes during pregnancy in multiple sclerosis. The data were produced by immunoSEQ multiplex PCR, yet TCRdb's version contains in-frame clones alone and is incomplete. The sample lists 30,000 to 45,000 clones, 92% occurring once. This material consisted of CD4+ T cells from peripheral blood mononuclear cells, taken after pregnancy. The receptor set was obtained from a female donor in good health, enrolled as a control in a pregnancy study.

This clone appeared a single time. CDR3 in amino acids: CASNRGQGDSPLHF. Written as DNA, the CDR3 is TGTGCCAGCAACAGGGGACAGGGGGATTCACCCCTCCACTTT. The J gene is TRBJ1-6, the V gene TRBV6-6; 11 bases line up with TRBD1. Germline V gene lookup returns CDR1 MNHNY and CDR2 SVGAGI (reference sequence). The CDR3 length is 14 residues. The V segment lost 7 bases and the J segment 8 bases; nucleotides outside the gene matches: 4.

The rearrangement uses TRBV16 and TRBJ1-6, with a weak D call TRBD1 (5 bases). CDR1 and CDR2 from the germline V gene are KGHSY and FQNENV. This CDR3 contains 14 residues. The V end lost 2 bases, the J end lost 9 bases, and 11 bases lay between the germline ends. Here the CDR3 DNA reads TGTGCCAGCAGCCAAATAGGGGCAGGTTCACCCCTCCACTTT. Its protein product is CASSQIGAGSPLHF.

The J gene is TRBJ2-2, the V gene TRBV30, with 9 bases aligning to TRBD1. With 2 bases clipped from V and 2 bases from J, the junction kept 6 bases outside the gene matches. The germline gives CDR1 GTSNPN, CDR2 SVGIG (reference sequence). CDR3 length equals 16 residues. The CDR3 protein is CAWSMLTGGNTGELFF. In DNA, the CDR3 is TGTGCCTGGAGTATGTTGACAGGGGGTAACACCGGGGAGCTGTTTTTT.

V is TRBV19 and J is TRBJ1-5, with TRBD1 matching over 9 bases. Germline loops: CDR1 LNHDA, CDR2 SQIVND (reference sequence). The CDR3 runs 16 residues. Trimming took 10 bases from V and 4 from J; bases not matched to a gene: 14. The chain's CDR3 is CATRYAGTGYNQPQHF. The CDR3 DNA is TGTGCCACAAGATATGCCGGGACAGGGTATAATCAGCCCCAGCATTTT.

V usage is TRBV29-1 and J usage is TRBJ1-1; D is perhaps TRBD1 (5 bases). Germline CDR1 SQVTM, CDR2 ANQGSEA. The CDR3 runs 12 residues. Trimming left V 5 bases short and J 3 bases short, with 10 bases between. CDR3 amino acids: CSVLGGDTEAFF. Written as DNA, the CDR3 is TGCAGCGTTCTGGGGGGGGACACTGAAGCTTTCTTT.

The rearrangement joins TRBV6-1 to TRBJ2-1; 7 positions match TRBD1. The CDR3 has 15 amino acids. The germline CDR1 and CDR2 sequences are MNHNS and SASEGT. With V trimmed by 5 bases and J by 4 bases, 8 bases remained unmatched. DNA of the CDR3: TGTGCCAGCAGTAGACAGGGTACAACGTACAATGAGCAGTTCTTC. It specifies CASSRQGTTYNEQFF.

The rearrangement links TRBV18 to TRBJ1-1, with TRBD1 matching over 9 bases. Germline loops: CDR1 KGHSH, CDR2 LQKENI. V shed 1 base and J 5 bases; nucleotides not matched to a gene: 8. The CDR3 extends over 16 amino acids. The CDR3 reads CASSPQGQGYRTEAFF. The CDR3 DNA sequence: TGTGCCAGCTCACCACAGGGACAGGGTTATCGAACTGAAGCTTTCTTT.

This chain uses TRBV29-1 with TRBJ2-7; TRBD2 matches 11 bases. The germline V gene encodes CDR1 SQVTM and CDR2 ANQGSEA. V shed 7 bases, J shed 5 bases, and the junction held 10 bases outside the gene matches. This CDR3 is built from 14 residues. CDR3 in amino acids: CSASELAGVNEQYF. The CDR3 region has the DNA TGCAGCGCCTCTGAACTAGCGGGAGTAAACGAGCAGTACTTC.

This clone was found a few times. The CDR3 sequence: CASSTLTGYGEKLFF. CDR3 DNA: TGTGCCAGCAGCACCTTGACAGGGTATGGTGAAAAACTGTTTTTT. J is TRBJ1-4 and V is TRBV21-1; the listed D gene, TRBD1, was not tested against the DNA. TRBV21-1 is described as a pseudogene. CDR3 length: 15 residues.